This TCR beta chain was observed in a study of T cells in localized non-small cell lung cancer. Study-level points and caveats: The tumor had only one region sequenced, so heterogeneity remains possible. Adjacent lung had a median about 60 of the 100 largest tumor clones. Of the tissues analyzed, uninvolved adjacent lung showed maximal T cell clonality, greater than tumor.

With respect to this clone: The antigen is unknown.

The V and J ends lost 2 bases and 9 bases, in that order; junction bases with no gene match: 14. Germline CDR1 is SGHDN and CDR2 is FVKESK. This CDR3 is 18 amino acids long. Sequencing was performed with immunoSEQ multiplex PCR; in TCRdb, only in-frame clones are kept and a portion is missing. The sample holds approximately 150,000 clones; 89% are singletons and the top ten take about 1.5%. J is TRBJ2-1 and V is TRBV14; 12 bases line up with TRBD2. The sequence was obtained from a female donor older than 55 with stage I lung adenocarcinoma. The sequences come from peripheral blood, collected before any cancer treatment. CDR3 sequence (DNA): TGTGCCAGCAGCCAAAATATCGGAAGTCGACTAGCGGGAGTTGAGCAGTTCTTC. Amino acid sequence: CASSQNIGSRLAGVEQFF.